This T cell receptor beta chain derives from a study of cytomegalovirus exposure and HLA in healthy donors. Across the study: Around 89 million unique TCRs from HLA-typed donors made up an early data release. Study-level points and caveats: Analysis was carried out at a later point, and it linked a missense DCLRE1C variant to TCR beta V- and J-gene trimming. Further analysis, carried out later, found HLA-associated TCR beta chains more clonally expanded than equally common other chains. Researchers catalogued over 150 TCR beta chains as cytomegalovirus-associated.

CDR1 MNHEY and CDR2 SVGAGI come from the germline V gene. This CDR3 is 15 amino acids long. V was pared by 0 bases and J by 7 bases, with 16 bases between. The primer mix had 60 Vbeta and 13 Jbeta primers. Sequenced by immunoSEQ multiplex PCR; TCRdb stores in-frame clones only, minus some. The sample has 130,000 or so clones, approximately 80% seen once. This clone was picked up one time. The antigen is not known. The chain is built from TRBV6-5 and TRBJ2-7, with a weak D call TRBD2 (7 bases). Sequenced sample: PBMCs. The TCR was taken from a woman aged 18-30 years in good health and CMV-seropositive. The CDR3 bases are TGTGCCAGCAGTTACTCGGCGGGGGCCATGGGTGAGCAGTACTTC. The encoded protein is CASSYSAGAMGEQYF.